The rows below give T cell receptor beta chains drawn from one sample of a study of blood T cell repertoires in COVID-19. TCRdb's table, derived via immunoSEQ multiplex PCR, lists solely in-frame clones and lacks some. The table lists some 150,000 clones, 65% to 90% of them singletons. Sequenced sample: peripheral blood. Receptor source: an older man with acute or convalescent COVID-19. The conserved cysteine and the conserved F or W are not part of the CDR3 here. Size tells how often a clone was seen (once, few, many) or the class of an expanded clone, and some rows leave it out.

J | V | size | CDR3
TRBJ2-1 | TRBV29-1 | NA | SVRLTGGEQF
TRBJ2-3 | TRBV9 | NA | ASSVNGRITDTQY
TRBJ2-5 | TRBV7-6 | NA | ASSSMFSETQY
TRBJ2-3 | TRBV7-8 | NA | ASSSDFWSRQDTQY
TRBJ2-2 | TRBV27 | NA | ATAGGGTGELF
TRBJ2-1 | TRBV7-2 | NA | ASSLDRGPYNEQF
TRBJ2-6 | TRBV19 | NA | ASSPTTISGANVLT
TRBJ1-2 | TRBV7-2 | NA | ASSSPTPAHGYT
TRBJ2-3 | TRBV3-1/TRBV3-2 | NA | ASSQESGGVYDTQY
TRBJ2-3 | TRBV5-1 | NA | ASSLGIAGDLTDTQY
TRBJ1-1 | TRBV6-5 | NA | ASSYKTGGGDTEAF
TRBJ2-5 | TRBV15 | NA | ATSRFTTGQETQY
TRBJ1-2 | TRBV29-1 | NA | SASQGGSYGYT
TRBJ2-3 | TRBV18 | NA | ASSPQNRDDTQY
TRBJ1-6 | TRBV9 | once | ASSPQGNYGSPLH
TRBJ2-5 | TRBV15 | NA | ATSRDWRGGEETQY
TRBJ1-5 | TRBV6-5 | NA | ASSSRTANNQPQH
TRBJ2-5 | TRBV6-6 | few | ASSRRPGQGHQETQY
TRBJ2-1 | TRBV27 | NA | ASSSDQSSYNEQF
TRBJ1-1 | TRBV3-1/TRBV3-2 | NA | ASSQGFSEAF
TRBJ2-1 | TRBV5-4 | NA | ASSLRSGSSYNEQF
TRBJ1-1 | TRBV7-8 | NA | ASSLVTTNTEAF
TRBJ2-5 | TRBV29-1 | NA | SVRPDQETQY
TRBJ1-4 | TRBV11-2 | NA | ASSLDWSNEKLF
TRBJ2-3 | TRBV29-1 | NA | SVVSLREASYTDTQY
TRBJ1-1 | TRBV7-6 | NA | ASSLEDRGRKAF
TRBJ2-7 | TRBV6-5 | NA | ASSVAGGGYEQY
TRBJ1-2 | TRBV6-5 | NA | ASRKGLFYGYT
TRBJ2-1 | TRBV15 | NA | ATSRGSGRAYNEQF
TRBJ1-4 | TRBV25-1 | few | ASSYHRDVDEKLF
TRBJ2-2 | TRBV6-5 | NA | ASSSDRRPAGELF
TRBJ1-6 | TRBV2 | few | ASSGGQGAPSYSPLH
TRBJ2-3 | TRBV28 | NA | ASSLSEGRLLDTQY
TRBJ1-5 | TRBV7-8 | NA | ASSKGDRVLNQPQH
TRBJ1-6 | TRBV25-1 | NA | ASRVSDNSPLH
TRBJ2-1 | TRBV7-8 | NA | ASSLGLPGLAGEVDEQF
TRBJ1-5 | TRBV7-9 | NA | ASSLDTINQPQH
TRBJ2-3 | TRBV2 | NA | ASTPGPSTDTQY
TRBJ2-7 | TRBV24-1 | NA | ATSDAGTSSYEQY
TRBJ2-3 | TRBV29-1 | NA | SVRGTHTDTQY
TRBJ2-3 | TRBV7-8 | NA | ASSRGRGLAGGLTDTQY
TRBJ1-6 | TRBV5-1 | NA | ASSLSGSGSPLH
TRBJ1-4 | TRBV25-1 | NA | ASSESGQANEKLF
TRBJ2-7 | TRBV6-6 | NA | ASSPTPYEQY
TRBJ1-1 | TRBV25-1 | NA | ASSGGTGLNTEAF
TRBJ2-2 | TRBV7-7 | NA | ASSFGSGANTGELF
TRBJ2-1 | TRBV25-1 | NA | ASKADSSSYNEQF
TRBJ2-2 | TRBV7-7 | NA | ASSLAGAPSTGELF